These 23 T cell receptor beta chains came from one sample sequenced in a study of T cell changes during pregnancy in multiple sclerosis. Clones were sequenced by immunoSEQ multiplex PCR, and TCRdb holds only the in-frame ones, with some missing. This sample yields tens of thousands of clones, of which approximately 90% are seen a single time; 1% to 1.5% belongs to the top ten. Here the sequenced sample was peripheral blood, taken in the third trimester of pregnancy. All receptors derive from a female donor with multiple sclerosis, enrolled in a pregnancy study.

The chain carries TRBV4-2 and TRBJ1-4; D is uncertain. There are 15 residues in the CDR3. Trimming took off 1 base at V and 3 bases at J, with 9 bases between the two ends. The germline gives CDR1 LGHNA, CDR2 YNFKEQ. Here the CDR3 reads CASSQVGQANEKLFF. In nucleotides, the CDR3 is TGTGCCAGCAGCCAAGTCGGCCAGGCTAATGAAAAACTGTTTTTT.

This clone was recorded once. V and J are TRBV7-6 and TRBJ2-1, with D unclear. The V end was cut by 1 base, the J end by 0 bases, with 7 bases between. The CDR3 extends over 15 amino acids. The germline CDR1 and CDR2 sequences are SGHVS and FNYEAQ. The DNA for the CDR3 is TGTGCCAGCAGCTTAGTCGGGTCCTCCTACAATGAGCAGTTCTTC. It yields the protein CASSLVGSSYNEQFF.

The V gene is TRBV28, the J gene TRBJ2-1; 15 bases are a match to TRBD2. V lost 5 bases, J lost 7 bases, and 9 bases stayed unmatched. The CDR3 extends over 17 amino acids. From germline, CDR1 is MDHEN and CDR2 SYDVKM. The CDR3 nucleotides are TGTGCCAGCAGTCTAGGACTAGCGGGAGGGCCCGCTAATGAGCAGTTCTTC. Its translation is CASSLGLAGGPANEQFF. Full variable domain (outside the CDR3, taken from reference TRBV28 and TRBJ2-1): DVKVTQSSRYLVKRTGEKVFLECVQDMDHENMFWYRQDPGLGLRLIYFSYDVKMKEKGDIPEGYSVSREKKERFSLILESASTNQTSMYLCASSLGLAGGPANEQFFGPGTRLTVL.

This sequence joins TRBV5-4 and TRBJ2-7, with 7 bases identical to TRBD2. Germline-derived CDR1 and CDR2 are SGHNT and YYREEE (reference sequence). Trimming at V came to 1 base and at J to 0 bases, leaving 4 bases not matched to a gene. This CDR3 contains 15 residues. The CDR3 bases are TGTGCCAGCAGCTTGTTGGGGGACTACTCCTACGAGCAGTACTTC. Translating gives CASSLLGDYSYEQYF.

The V call is TRBV28, the J call TRBJ2-5, with D maybe TRBD1 (6 bases). Trimming removed 5 bases from V and 2 bases from J, with 15 bases in between. Per the germline V gene, CDR1 is MDHEN and CDR2 is SYDVKM. This CDR3 has 15 residues. The CDR3 reads CASSRNRARQETQYF. CDR3 nucleotide sequence: TGTGCCAGCAGTAGGAACAGGGCTCGGCAAGAGACCCAGTACTTC.

The gene calls are TRBV29-1 and TRBJ1-4; D is ambiguous. V was trimmed by 6 bases and J by 7 bases, leaving 18 bases between them. Per the germline V gene, CDR1 is SQVTM and CDR2 is ANQGSEA. The CDR3 contains 14 residues. DNA for the CDR3: TGCAGCGTCCTTTCTCCGGGTCTCGGTGAAAAACTGTTTTTT. It translates to CSVLSPGLGEKLFF.

This clone appeared once. The DNA of the CDR3 is TGTGCCAGCAGTTTAGCGGCCTGGGGAGCCCAGTACTTC. Translated, it gives CASSLAAWGAQYF. The rearrangement links TRBV27 to TRBJ2-5; tentative D call: TRBD2 (5 bases). Germline CDR1 MNHEY, CDR2 SMNVEV (reference sequence). The V gene lost 2 bases and the J gene lost 9 bases, with 13 bases spanning the gap. The CDR3 runs 13 residues.

The chain is built from TRBV5-1 and TRBJ2-5, with D possibly TRBD1 on 5 matching bases. CDR3 length: 16 residues. CDR1 and CDR2 from the germline V gene are SGHRS and YFSETQ. Trimming pared 0 bases from V and 2 bases from J, leaving 14 bases between. This chain's CDR3 is CASSLGLRGMQETQYF. The CDR3 nucleotides read TGCGCCAGCAGCTTGGGTCTTAGGGGTATGCAAGAGACCCAGTACTTC.

The chain couples TRBV30 to TRBJ1-1; no clear D. Germline assignment: CDR1 GTSNPN and CDR2 SVGIG (reference sequence). Trimming removed 3 bases at V and 2 bases at J, with 10 bases between. This CDR3 is 13 amino acids long. DNA for the CDR3: TGTGCCTGGAGGCTCCTGGGCAACACTGAAGCTTTCTTT. Its translation is CAWRLLGNTEAFF.

The V call is TRBV19, the J call TRBJ2-5, with D perhaps matching TRBD1 (6 bases). This CDR3 region has 20 residues. V was shortened by 3 bases and J by 2 bases, with 28 bases between the two germline ends. Germline loops: CDR1 LNHDA, CDR2 SQIVND (reference sequence). CDR3 nucleotide sequence: TGTGCCAGTAGTATTTCCCAGTGGGAAGGGGGACAAGCGCCACAAGAGACCCAGTACTTC. Its protein is CASSISQWEGGQAPQETQYF. Full variable domain (remainder filled in from reference TRBV19 and TRBJ2-5): DGGITQSPKYLFRKEGQNVTLSCEQNLNHDAMYWYRQDPGQGLRLIYYSQIVNDFQKGDIAEGYSVSREKKESFPLTVTSAQKNPTAFYLCASSISQWEGGQAPQETQYFGPGTRLLVL.

The chain employs TRBV6-5 and TRBJ2-3; TRBD2 matches at 9 bases. Unmatched junction bases numbered 6, after V lost 6 bases and J lost 2 bases. The germline V gene has CDR1 MNHEY and CDR2 SVGAGI. This CDR3 contains 15 residues. The CDR3 coding sequence is TGTGCCAGCAGCTTGACTAGCGGTGTCACAGATACGCAGTATTTT. This gives the protein CASSLTSGVTDTQYF.

This sequence joins TRBV7-2 and TRBJ2-3; 7 nucleotides line up with TRBD1. The V gene end was trimmed by 3 bases and the J gene end by 5 bases; junction bases not matched to a gene: 5. In germline, CDR1 is SGHTA, CDR2 FQGNSA. The CDR3 consists of 14 residues. CDR3 loop: CASSLRTGEDTQYF. CDR3 DNA: TGTGCCAGCAGCTTGCGGACAGGTGAAGATACGCAGTATTTT.

The genes are TRBV7-2 and TRBJ2-1; 11 bases line up with TRBD2. This CDR3 has 15 residues. The V gene end was trimmed by 4 bases and the J gene end by 4 bases; junction bases not matched to a gene: 3. The germline CDR1 and CDR2 sequences are SGHTA and FQGNSA. This CDR3 is CASSSGLAAYNEQFF. The DNA for the CDR3 is TGTGCCAGCAGCTCGGGACTAGCGGCTTACAATGAGCAGTTCTTC. The full variable domain, its missing parts supplied by reference TRBV7-2 and TRBJ2-1, is GAGVSQSPSNKVTEKGKDVELRCDPISGHTALYWYRQSLGQGLEFLIYFQGNSAPDKSGLPSDRFSAERTGGSVSTLTIQRTQQEDSAVYLCASSSGLAAYNEQFFGPGTRLTVL.

The V and J genes are TRBV10-1 and TRBJ2-7, with a weak D call TRBD1 (6 bases). CDR3 size: 13 residues. Germline V gene data show CDR1 as WNHNN and CDR2 as SYGVQD (reference sequence). V lost 1 base and J 4 bases, leaving 8 bases between the germline ends. Here the CDR3 DNA reads TGCGCCAGCAGTGAGTTCAGGGGTTACGAGCAGTACTTC. Protein: CASSEFRGYEQYF.

The V call is TRBV7-9, the J call TRBJ1-5; D may be TRBD1 (5 bases). Germline V gene lookup returns CDR1 SEHNR and CDR2 FQNEAQ (reference sequence). CDR3 length: 16 amino acids. V lost 5 bases, J lost 2 bases, and 16 bases lay in between. CDR3 nucleotides: TGTGCCAGCAGCCCCTCCCCCGGAGGGGGCAATCAGCCCCAGCATTTT. Residues: CASSPSPGGGNQPQHF.

The chain has TRBV2 and TRBJ1-3; no clear D. The germline CDR1 and CDR2 sequences are SNHLY and FYNNEI. The CDR3 is made up of 15 amino acids. The V end lost 2 bases, the J end lost 9 bases, and 17 bases lay between the germline ends. DNA for the CDR3: TGTGCCAGCAGTGAAATCGAACGGCCAGCGGGCACCATATATTTT. It codes for CASSEIERPAGTIYF.

The CDR3: CASSSGQGGIQETQYF. The CDR3 region has the DNA TGCGCCAGCAGCTCAGGACAGGGGGGTATCCAAGAGACCCAGTACTTC. The chain couples TRBV5-1 to TRBJ2-5, with 10 bases lining up with TRBD1. This CDR3 spans 16 amino acids. The V gene end was trimmed by 3 bases and the J gene end by 1 base; junction bases not matched to a gene: 6. Looked up from germline, CDR1 is SGHRS and CDR2 is YFSETQ.

This clone was counted a single time. The chain combines TRBV5-1 with TRBJ2-1, with TRBD1 matching over 7 bases. The CDR3 totals 15 residues. V was pared by 4 bases and J by 1 base, with 5 bases of the junction left unmatched. The germline CDR1 and CDR2 sequences are SGHRS and YFSETQ. The CDR3 region is CASSDRQGSYNEQFF. CDR3 nucleotide sequence: TGCGCCAGCAGCGACCGACAGGGTTCCTACAATGAGCAGTTCTTC. Drawing the rest from reference TRBV5-1 and TRBJ2-1, the complete variable domain is KAGVTQTPRYLIKTRGQQVTLSCSPISGHRSVSWYQQTPGQGLQFLFEYFSETQRNKGNFPGRFSGRQFSNSRSEMNVSTLELGDSALYLCASSDRQGSYNEQFFGPGTRLTVL.

The gene calls are TRBV9 and TRBJ2-7; the match to TRBD1 covers 7 bases. V lost 4 bases, J lost 5 bases, and 9 bases stayed unmatched. The CDR3 sequence is 14 residues long. Germline assignment: CDR1 SGDLS and CDR2 YYNGEE. The CDR3 DNA follows: TGTGCCAGCAGCCCAGGGGACAGACCTAACGAGCAGTACTTC. As protein: CASSPGDRPNEQYF.

The CDR3 DNA is TGTGCCAGTAGTATAATTCACAGCCCCATTACTAATGAAAAACTGTTTTTT. As protein: CASSIIHSPITNEKLFF. This chain connects TRBV19 to TRBJ1-4, with D hard to call. From germline, CDR1 is LNHDA and CDR2 SQIVND (reference sequence). The V gene lost 2 bases and the J gene lost 2 bases, with 15 bases spanning the gap. CDR3 length: 17 amino acids.

The CDR3 loop is CASSAYPTDTHQPQHF. CDR3 nucleotides: TGTGCCAGTAGTGCCTACCCCACGGACACTCATCAGCCCCAGCATTTT. V and J are TRBV19 and TRBJ1-5; D may be TRBD1 (5 bases). The V gene lost 5 bases and the J gene lost 5 bases, with 19 bases spanning the gap. Germline loops: CDR1 LNHDA, CDR2 SQIVND (reference sequence). This CDR3 is 16 amino acids long.

The chain joins TRBV30 to TRBJ2-1; possible D gene TRBD1, 5 bases. Trimming removed 0 bases from V and 2 bases from J, with 11 bases in between. The CDR3 spans 15 residues. Looked up from germline, CDR1 is GTSNPN and CDR2 is SVGIG (reference sequence). Written as DNA, the CDR3 is TGTGCCTGGAGTGTTAGGGGCCCTCCCTACAATGAGCAGTTCTTC. Protein product: CAWSVRGPPYNEQFF.

The V gene is TRBV29-1, the J gene TRBJ2-1; D not resolved. CDR1 is SQVTM and CDR2 is ANQGSEA in the germline V gene. The CDR3 runs 13 residues. V shed 7 bases and J shed 0 bases, with 10 bases lying between them. CDR3 residues: CSGAPTSYNEQFF. The CDR3 DNA reads TGCAGCGGGGCACCAACCTCCTACAATGAGCAGTTCTTC.